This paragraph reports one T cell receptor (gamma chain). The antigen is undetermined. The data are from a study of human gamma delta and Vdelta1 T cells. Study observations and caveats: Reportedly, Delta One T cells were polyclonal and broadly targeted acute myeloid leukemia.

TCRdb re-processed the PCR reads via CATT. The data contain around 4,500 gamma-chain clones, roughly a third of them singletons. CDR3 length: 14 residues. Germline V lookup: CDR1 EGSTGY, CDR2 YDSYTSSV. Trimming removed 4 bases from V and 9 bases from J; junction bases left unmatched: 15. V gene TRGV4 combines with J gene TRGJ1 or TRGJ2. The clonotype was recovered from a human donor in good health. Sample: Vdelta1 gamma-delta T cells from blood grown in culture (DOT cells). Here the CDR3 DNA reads TGTGCCACCTGGGACCACCCCGGAGCCATTAAGAAACTCTTT. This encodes CATWDHPGAIKKLF.